The 21 T cell receptor beta chains in this list originate from one sample, sequenced in a study of blood T cell repertoires in COVID-19. Here immunoSEQ multiplex PCR was the method, and the copy in TCRdb shows in-frame clones only, minus some. The table lists roughly 150,000 clones, roughly 84% of them singletons. Material for sequencing was peripheral blood. The receptors were gathered from a man older than 75 with COVID-19, enrolled during active disease.

The gene calls are TRBV5-1 and TRBJ2-1; D might be TRBD2 (6 bases). Germline V gene sequence: CDR1 SGHRS, CDR2 YFSETQ. Trimming took 4 bases from V and 9 from J, leaving 17 bases between them. The CDR3 length is 14 residues. In DNA, the CDR3 is TGCGCCAGCAGCGGCGGGGCGGTAAACCTTGAGCAGTTCTTC. It is translated as CASSGGAVNLEQFF.

The J gene is TRBJ1-1, the V gene TRBV4-3, with a tentative D call TRBD1 (5 bases). Germline loops: CDR1 LGHNA, CDR2 YSLEER. V shed 0 bases and J shed 11 bases, with 16 bases lying between them. The CDR3 is 14 residues long. The CDR3, as DNA: TGCGCCAGCAGCCAAGATCTGGGCGGGGGAAGGGCTTTCTTT. Translation: CASSQDLGGGRAFF.

The V call is TRBV5-1, the J call TRBJ1-5, with a tentative D call TRBD1 (6 bases). V lost 1 base and J 3 bases, leaving 11 bases between the germline ends. The CDR3 runs to 15 residues. CDR1 is SGHRS and CDR2 is YFSETQ in the germline V gene. CDR3 residues: CASSLTGTPNQPQHF. Here the CDR3 DNA reads TGCGCCAGCAGCTTGACAGGGACGCCCAATCAGCCCCAGCATTTT.

J is TRBJ1-1 and V is TRBV29-1, with D perhaps TRBD1 (6 bases). Germline V gives CDR1 SQVTM, CDR2 ANQGSEA. Trimming stripped 6 bases from V and 2 bases from J, with 13 bases between. This CDR3 contains 13 residues. The DNA of the CDR3 is TGCAGCGTCCGCAGACAGGTCAACACTGAAGCTTTCTTT. Translating it yields CSVRRQVNTEAFF.

V is TRBV5-1 and J is TRBJ2-3; D unclear. Germline lookup yields CDR1 SGHRS and CDR2 YFSETQ. The CDR3 is made up of 15 amino acids. With 0 bases removed from V and 3 bases from J, the gap between germline ends came to 11 bases. This CDR3 is CASSLAGSRTDTQYF. The CDR3 bases are TGCGCCAGCAGCTTGGCGGGTTCAAGGACAGATACGCAGTATTTT.

Only one count was recorded for this clone. V gene TRBV9 combines with J gene TRBJ2-3, with 7 positions matching TRBD2. This CDR3 spans 16 amino acids. Losses at the gene ends were 0 bases for V and 0 bases for J; bases not matched to a gene: 4. Germline V CDR1 and CDR2: SGDLS, YYNGEE. CDR3 loop: CASSVAAGSSTDTQYF. DNA of the CDR3: TGTGCCAGCAGCGTAGCAGCGGGGTCTAGCACAGATACGCAGTATTTT.

V gene TRBV6-5 combines with J gene TRBJ1-2; 7 nucleotides line up with TRBD1. The CDR3 spans 13 residues. The trim removed 2 bases at V and 4 bases at J, leaving 1 base unmatched. Germline V gene sequence: CDR1 MNHEY, CDR2 SVGAGI. The CDR3 nucleotides read TGTGCCAGCAGTTACGGGACAGTCTATGGCTACACCTTC. As protein: CASSYGTVYGYTF.

This clone showed up just once. The rearrangement joins TRBV4-2 to TRBJ1-2, with D maybe TRBD1 (6 bases). Germline assignment: CDR1 LGHNA and CDR2 YNFKEQ. CDR3 length equals 19 residues. V gave up 0 bases and J gave up 2 bases, with 22 bases separating them. The CDR3, as DNA: TGTGCCAGCAGCCAAGACTACTCCCTTTGGACAGCAACCAACTATGGCTACACCTTC. Translation gives CASSQDYSLWTATNYGYTF.

V is TRBV10-3 and J is TRBJ1-1; no clear D. V gave up 0 bases and J gave up 0 bases, with 8 bases separating them. The CDR3 spans 15 residues. From germline, CDR1 is ENHRY and CDR2 SYGVKD. The CDR3 loop reads CAISESGRLNTEAFF. The CDR3 region has the DNA TGTGCCATCAGTGAGTCGGGCAGGTTGAACACTGAAGCTTTCTTT.

Worth noting for this clone: Other DNA sequences of this sample code for an identical CDR3. The chain carries TRBV6-2 or TRBV6-3 and TRBJ1-5, with TRBD1 identical over 8 bases. The CDR3 loop spans 16 amino acids. CDR1 is MNHEY and CDR2 is SVGEGT in the germline V gene. Losses at the gene ends were 0 bases for V and 7 bases for J; bases not matched to a gene: 8. CDR3 in amino acids: CASSYSRTGTGQPQHF. The DNA for the CDR3 is TGTGCCAGCAGTTACTCTAGGACAGGGACCGGGCAGCCCCAGCATTTT.

The rearrangement uses TRBV5-5 and TRBJ1-5; possibly TRBD1 for D (5 bases). Germline V gene sequence: CDR1 SGHKS, CDR2 YYEKEE (reference sequence). This CDR3 has 15 amino acids. V lost 0 bases and J lost 5, with 12 bases in between. The CDR3 nucleotides are TGTGCCAGCAGCTTGGCGACAGTGGCTTATCAGCCCCAGCATTTT. It specifies CASSLATVAYQPQHF. Full variable domain (missing parts from reference TRBV5-5 and TRBJ1-5): DAGVTQSPTHLIKTRGQQVTLRCSPISGHKSVSWYQQVLGQGPQFIFQYYEKEERGRGNFPDRFSARQFPNYSSELNVNALLLGDSALYLCASSLATVAYQPQHFGDGTRLSIL.

The chain couples TRBV11-3 to TRBJ2-1; 10 positions agree with TRBD2. The junction had 12 bases not matched to a gene; V was cut back by 3 bases and J by 4 bases. The CDR3 consists of 18 residues. Germline lookup yields CDR1 SGHNT and CDR2 YENEEA. The chain's CDR3 is CASSFVPSGGSKYNEQFF. CDR3 nucleotide sequence: TGTGCCAGCAGCTTCGTCCCTAGCGGGGGATCCAAGTACAATGAGCAGTTCTTC.

The genes are TRBV5-1 and TRBJ1-1; 8 nucleotides match TRBD1. V trimming: 2 bases; J trimming: 0 bases; junction bases outside the gene matches: 6. The V gene's germline CDR1 is SGHRS and CDR2 YFSETQ. The CDR3 spans 16 residues. The CDR3 reads CASSFSTGAMNTEAFF. DNA of the CDR3: TGCGCCAGCAGCTTCTCGACAGGGGCCATGAACACTGAAGCTTTCTTT.

The chain has TRBV19 and TRBJ1-5, with D possibly being TRBD1 (6 bases). Trimming removed 4 bases at V and 2 bases at J, with 6 bases between. The CDR3 runs 13 residues. Per the germline V gene, CDR1 is LNHDA and CDR2 is SQIVND (reference sequence). CDR3 in DNA: TGTGCCAGTAGTAGGGGGCGCAATCAGCCCCAGCATTTT. Residues: CASSRGRNQPQHF.

This clone was recorded only once. This chain links TRBV5-1 with TRBJ2-4; the D gene is possibly TRBD1 (6 bases). The V gene's germline CDR1 is SGHRS and CDR2 YFSETQ. The CDR3 contains 16 residues. The V end was cut by 2 bases, the J end by 0 bases, with 12 bases between. CDR3 nucleotide sequence: TGCGCCAGCAGCTTTGACAGGACCCTAGCCAAAAACATTCAGTACTTC. Translated: CASSFDRTLAKNIQYF.

The V and J genes are TRBV11-3 and TRBJ2-1, with D tentatively TRBD1 (5 bases). V was shortened by 5 bases and J by 5 bases, with 16 bases between the two germline ends. There are 15 residues in the CDR3. CDR1 and CDR2 (germline): SGHNT, YENEEA. As DNA, the CDR3 is TGTGCCAGCAGCACCTACGGCAGGGTTAACAATGAGCAGTTCTTC. This encodes CASSTYGRVNNEQFF.

The chain is built from TRBV10-3 and TRBJ1-2; D gene unclear. The CDR3 is 14 residues long. Trimming removed 2 bases from V and 2 bases from J, with 9 bases in between. The germline CDR1 and CDR2 sequences are ENHRY and SYGVKD. CDR3 sequence: CAISEDPGNYGYTF. As DNA, the CDR3 is TGTGCCATCAGTGAGGACCCGGGGAACTATGGCTACACCTTC.

As DNA, the CDR3 is TGTGCCAGCAGCCAAGATGGGGGAGGCGATGAGCAGTTCTTC. Amino acids: CASSQDGGGDEQFF. The rearrangement joins TRBV3-1 (or the pseudogene TRBV3-2) to TRBJ2-1; possibly TRBD2 for D (6 bases). V was shortened by 0 bases and J by 8 bases, with 11 bases between the two germline ends. The CDR3 has 14 amino acids. Germline V gene lookup returns CDR1 LGHDT and CDR2 YNNKEL (reference sequence).

The genes are TRBV19 and TRBJ1-2; TRBD1 might be the D (5 bases). The germline V and J ends were trimmed by 5 bases and 2 bases, with 12 bases remaining between them. The germline V gene has CDR1 LNHDA and CDR2 SQIVND (reference sequence). The CDR3 sequence is 14 residues long. The CDR3 DNA reads as TGTGCCAGTAGTGTTCTAAAGGGGAACTATGGCTACACCTTC. Translated: CASSVLKGNYGYTF.

This chain links TRBV6-5 with TRBJ2-7; 10 bases line up with TRBD1. From germline, CDR1 is MNHEY and CDR2 SVGAGI. Unmatched junction bases numbered 5, after V lost 6 bases and J lost 6 bases. This CDR3 comprises 13 residues. The CDR3 loop reads CASSRDRGGEQYF. The DNA for the CDR3 is TGTGCCAGCAGCCGGGACAGGGGAGGCGAGCAGTACTTC.

The rearrangement joins TRBV19 to TRBJ1-3; D unresolved. Trimming took off 6 bases at V and 0 bases at J, with 12 bases between the two ends. The CDR3 contains 15 residues. In germline, CDR1 is LNHDA, CDR2 SQIVND (reference sequence). In nucleotides, the CDR3 is TGTGCCAGTAGGAAGTACGGAGGCTCTGGAAACACCATATATTTT. Its protein is CASRKYGGSGNTIYF.